These 24 T cell receptor beta chains were all obtained from the same sample, sequenced in a study of prognosis after radiotherapy for stage I lung cancer. Amplicons of TCR beta CDR3 were generated from genomic DNA by two-round multiplex PCR. The first PCR round targeted every TRBV and TRBJ gene with specific primers. TCRdb used MiXCR to reprocess the multiplex PCR reads, holding one entry per CDR3 protein. The table has around 19,000 distinct CDR3 sequences, roughly 45% seen once. Source: PBMCs, taken before or after stereotactic body radiation therapy (not recorded which). These receptors were collected from a donor older than 45 with non-small cell lung cancer.

The chain joins TRBV4-1 to TRBJ2-1; D perhaps matches TRBD2 (5 bases). This CDR3 spans 15 amino acids. Trimming pared 0 bases from V and 8 bases from J, leaving 14 bases between. Germline V gene sequence: CDR1 MGHRA, CDR2 YSYEKL. Written as DNA, the CDR3 is TGCGCCAGCAGCCAAGATCTACTCGAGGAGGATGAGCAGTTCTTC. It translates to CASSQDLLEEDEQFF.

The table lists this clonotype with many counts. This chain joins TRBV24-1 and TRBJ2-3; no reliable D call. The CDR3 runs 13 residues. The V end lost 3 bases, the J end lost 2 bases, and 5 bases lay between the germline ends. Looked up from germline, CDR1 is KGHDR and CDR2 is SFDVKD. Here the CDR3 DNA reads TGTGCCACCAGTGATGAGGTCACAGATACGCAGTATTTT. Translation gives CATSDEVTDTQYF.

The table lists this clonotype with a few counts. This chain links TRBV7-2 with TRBJ2-5; 11 nucleotides align to TRBD2. J gave up 7 bases and V 4 bases, and 11 bases lay outside the gene matches. Per the germline V gene, CDR1 is SGHTA and CDR2 is FQGNSA. CDR3 length: 16 amino acids. The CDR3 bases are TGTGCCAGCAGCTCCTCTAGCGGGAGGCGGGGGGCGACCCAGTACTTC. Encoded protein: CASSSSSGRRGATQYF.

The CDR3 DNA sequence: TGTGCCACCAGTGATTTTCTAGGAGCAGATACGCAGTATTTT. It is translated as CATSDFLGADTQYF. V and J are TRBV24-1 and TRBJ2-3; D is undetermined. Per germline, CDR1 KGHDR and CDR2 SFDVKD. V was cut by 1 base and J by 4 bases, with 8 bases left in between. There are 14 residues in the CDR3.

This clonotype was counted a few times. The chain recombines TRBV29-1 with TRBJ2-5; tentative D call: TRBD2 (6 bases). The CDR3 length is 14 residues. V lost 0 bases and J 4 bases, leaving 12 bases between the germline ends. Germline-derived CDR1 and CDR2 are SQVTM and ANQGSEA. The CDR3 bases are TGCAGCGTTGAAGAAGGAGGGGCTGGAGAGACCCAGTACTTC. Translating it yields CSVEEGGAGETQYF.

On this clonotype: The likely explanation is a read error, given a far larger clone one base away. The rearrangement joins TRBV28 to TRBJ2-6; 16 nucleotides match TRBD2. The CDR3 length is 18 residues. CDR1 and CDR2 (germline): MDHEN, SYDVKM. J lost 4 bases, V lost 7 bases, and 7 bases had no gene match. The DNA for the CDR3 is TGTGCCAGCATCCCCGGGACTAGCGGGAGGGACGGGGCCAACGTCCTGACTTTC. Translated: CASIPGTSGRDGANVLTF. Combining the CDR3 with reference TRBV28 and TRBJ2-6 gives the whole variable domain DVKVTQSSRYLVKRTGEKVFLECVQDMDHENMFWYRQDPGLGLRLIYFSYDVKMKEKGDIPEGYSVSREKKERFSLILESASTNQTSMYLCASIPGTSGRDGANVLTFGAGSRLTVL.

V gene TRBV11-2 combines with J gene TRBJ2-7; D unresolved. The CDR3 is 11 amino acids. Germline CDR1 reads SGHAT; CDR2 reads FQNNGV. V lost 3 bases and J 7 bases, leaving 7 bases between the germline ends. The CDR3 here is CASSFLWEQYF. CDR3 bases: TGTGCCAGCAGCTTCCTCTGGGAGCAGTACTTC.

As regards this clonotype: The likely explanation is a read error, given a far larger clone one base away. The gene calls are TRBV7-9 and TRBJ2-5; D is unclear. Germline CDR1 SEHNR, CDR2 FQNEAQ (reference sequence). CDR3 size: 15 residues. V dropped 1 base and J dropped 12 bases, with 21 bases sitting between them. CDR3 sequence reads: CASSLDTDPLVSKYF. CDR3 nucleotide sequence: TGTGCCAGCAGCTTAGATACGGACCCGCTAGTGAGCAAGTACTTC.

Within the sample, this clonotype is medium-sized. The rearrangement links TRBV6-2 or TRBV6-3 to TRBJ2-7, with D perhaps matching TRBD1 or TRBD2 (6 bases each). The CDR3 length is 14 residues. Trimming shortened V by 6 bases and J by 7 bases, and 19 bases separated the two germline ends. Germline lookup yields CDR1 MNHEY and CDR2 SVGEGT. The DNA of the CDR3 is TGTGCCAGCAGCCGCGGAGGGGGTGCCGAGGAGCAGTACTTC. It is translated as CASSRGGGAEEQYF.

This clonotype has a handful of counts. This sequence may be a read error, since a much larger clone differs from it by one base. The genes are TRBV19 and TRBJ2-7; 9 bases match TRBD1. CDR1 is LNHDA and CDR2 is SQIVND in the germline V gene (reference sequence). After removal of 7 bases from V and 4 bases from J, the junction contained 11 bases not matched to a gene. CDR3 length equals 15 residues. CDR3: CASIPVGQGTYEQYF. The CDR3 nucleotides read TGTGCCAGTATCCCCGTGGGACAGGGTACTTACGAGCAGTACTTC.

This clonotype was observed many times. The chain joins TRBV11-3 to TRBJ2-3, with TRBD1 matching 9 bases. The junction had 14 bases not matched to a gene; V was cut back by 6 bases and J by 4 bases. This CDR3 is 17 amino acids long. Germline CDR1 and CDR2: SGHNT and YENEEA. For the CDR3, the DNA is TGTGCCAGCAGTCCGGGACAGGGAAGGATGGCGTCAGATACGCAGTATTTT. As protein: CASSPGQGRMASDTQYF.

This clonotype was found many times. V usage is TRBV20-1 and J usage is TRBJ2-6, with D tentatively TRBD1 (6 bases). The CDR3 spans 18 residues. Between the trimmed V and J ends, which lost 0 bases and 4 bases, there was a span of 19 bases. Germline lookup yields CDR1 DFQATT and CDR2 SNEGSKA (reference sequence). The CDR3 protein is CSARDLKKGVDGANVLTF. The DNA for the CDR3 is TGCAGTGCTAGAGACCTGAAGAAGGGGGTGGACGGGGCCAACGTCCTGACTTTC.

This clonotype was found many times. The rearrangement links TRBV20-1 to TRBJ2-2; TRBD1 matches at 7 bases. The V gene's germline CDR1 is DFQATT and CDR2 SNEGSKA (reference sequence). This CDR3 is 16 amino acids long. Germline trimming cut 0 bases from V and 3 bases from J; bases unmatched to any gene: 7. Written as DNA, the CDR3 is TGCAGTGCTAGAGATCCCAGAACAGGGGACACCGGGGAGCTGTTTTTT. Translation gives CSARDPRTGDTGELFF.

This clonotype came up many times. The genes are TRBV2 and TRBJ2-3; no clear D gene. The CDR3 covers 15 residues. V was pared by 0 bases and J by 0 bases, with 7 bases between. Germline V gene data show CDR1 as SNHLY and CDR2 as FYNNEI. As DNA, the CDR3 is TGTGCCAGCAGTGAAGCGACGACTAGCACAGATACGCAGTATTTT. Its translation is CASSEATTSTDTQYF.

Many counts were recorded for this clonotype. V gene TRBV7-3 combines with J gene TRBJ2-1; 8 bases are shared with TRBD2. Trimming removed 5 bases from V and 7 bases from J; junction bases left unmatched: 19. The CDR3 is 18 amino acids. Germline V gene data show CDR1 as SGHTA and CDR2 as FQGTGA. CDR3 DNA sequence: TGTGCCAGCAGCCCCCATCCCTATAGCGGGACCTTAGTGAATGAGCAGTTCTTC. Protein sequence: CASSPHPYSGTLVNEQFF.

The CDR3 loop is CASSYPPDSGKQFF. The CDR3 bases are TGTGCCAGCAGTTACCCCCCGGATAGCGGGAAGCAGTTCTTC. The rearrangement uses TRBV6-5 and TRBJ2-1; the match to TRBD2 covers 8 bases. Unmatched junction bases numbered 8, after V lost 2 bases and J lost 11 bases. Germline CDR1 reads MNHEY; CDR2 reads SVGAGI. The CDR3 contains 14 residues.

To note about this clonotype: Given a far larger clone just one base away, this is likely a sequencing read error. The rearrangement uses TRBV6-1 and TRBJ2-1, with 10 bases fitting TRBD2. The CDR3 contains 16 residues. Germline values: CDR1 MNHNS, CDR2 SASEGT. V lost 6 bases and J lost 6; bases outside the gene matches: 11. The CDR3 DNA is TGTGCCAGCAGCCGACCGGTACTAGCGGGGCTCAATGAGCAGTTCTTC. The encoded protein is CASSRPVLAGLNEQFF.

Only a few counts were recorded for this clonotype. The chain joins TRBV24-1 to TRBJ2-2; D remains unclear. CDR1 and CDR2 from the germline V gene are KGHDR and SFDVKD. With 6 bases removed from V and 9 bases from J, the gap between germline ends came to 7 bases. This CDR3 has 11 residues. The CDR3, as DNA: TGTGCCACCAGTTTGTACAGGGAGCTGTTTTTT. Its translation: CATSLYRELFF.

The chain couples TRBV7-9 to TRBJ1-1; 9 nucleotides align to TRBD1. The CDR3 covers 15 residues. CDR1 is SEHNR and CDR2 is FQNEAQ in the germline V gene (reference sequence). Trimming removed 6 bases from V and 3 bases from J; junction bases left unmatched: 8. In nucleotides, the CDR3 is TGTGCCAGCAGGGACCCGACAGGGGGGGACACTGAAGCTTTCTTT. This encodes CASRDPTGGDTEAFF.

Within the sample, this clonotype is medium-sized (0.01 to 0.1%). The V and J genes are TRBV20-1 and TRBJ2-3; 9 bases agree with TRBD2. This CDR3 has 15 amino acids. Trimming took 1 base from V and 4 from J; bases not matched to a gene: 6. CDR1 and CDR2 (germline): DFQATT, SNEGSKA (reference sequence). The CDR3 sequence is CSARVAGGPPDTQYF. DNA for the CDR3: TGCAGTGCTAGAGTCGCGGGAGGGCCCCCAGATACGCAGTATTTT.

The CDR3 coding sequence is TGTGCCAGCAGCAGGGTCGGGTTAAATTCACCCCTCCACTTT. This sequence encodes CASSRVGLNSPLHF. The J gene is TRBJ1-6, the V gene TRBV27; D is possibly TRBD1 (5 bases). Germline assignment: CDR1 MNHEY and CDR2 SMNVEV (reference sequence). V gave up 6 bases and J gave up 7 bases, with 13 bases separating them. This CDR3 comprises 14 residues.

On this clonotype itself: With a far larger clone one base away, a read error is the likely cause. The V and J genes are TRBV6-2 or TRBV6-3 and TRBJ2-1; the match to TRBD1 covers 7 bases. The CDR3 spans 13 residues. Germline CDR1 MNHEY, CDR2 SVGEGT. CDR3 in DNA: TGTGCCAGCAGTGACAGGGACAGCAATGAGCGGTTCTTC. Translated: CASSDRDSNERFF.

The V and J genes are TRBV5-1 and TRBJ1-2; TRBD1 aligns across 7 bases. V lost 6 bases and J lost 4; bases outside the gene matches: 9. Germline-derived CDR1 and CDR2 are SGHRS and YFSETQ. The CDR3 loop spans 14 amino acids. The chain's CDR3 is CASTPTGDLYGYTF. The CDR3 region has the DNA TGCGCCAGCACTCCAACAGGGGACCTCTATGGCTACACCTTC. The whole variable domain, remainder taken from reference TRBV5-1 and TRBJ1-2, is KAGVTQTPRYLIKTRGQQVTLSCSPISGHRSVSWYQQTPGQGLQFLFEYFSETQRNKGNFPGRFSGRQFSNSRSEMNVSTLELGDSALYLCASTPTGDLYGYTFGSGTRLTVV.

This clonotype was detected many times. The rearrangement links TRBV2 to TRBJ2-5; 10 nucleotides align to TRBD1. Germline trimming cut 6 bases from V and 2 bases from J; bases unmatched to any gene: 6. The CDR3 extends over 15 amino acids. The germline V gene has CDR1 SNHLY and CDR2 FYNNEI. CDR3 sequence reads: CASRDRGPPQETQYF. Written as DNA, the CDR3 is TGTGCCAGCAGAGACAGGGGGCCGCCTCAAGAGACCCAGTACTTC. Full variable domain (rest looked up from reference TRBV2 and TRBJ2-5): EPEVTQTPSHQVTQMGQEVILRCVPISNHLYFYWYRQILGQKVEFLVSFYNNEISEKSEIFDDQFSVERPDGSNFTLKIRSTKLEDSAMYFCASRDRGPPQETQYFGPGTRLLVL.